The sequence of this T cell receptor (beta chain) was determined in a study of a mutant IDH1 vaccine in newly diagnosed glioma. As for this clone: Antigen specificity is unknown.

The CDR3 length is 11 residues. Germline V gives CDR1 LNHDA, CDR2 SQIVND (reference sequence). The V end lost 4 bases, the J end lost 2 bases, and 3 bases lay between the germline ends. Profiling relied on immunoSEQ multiplex PCR, and the TCRdb table lists in-frame clones only, not all of them. The sample carries around 54,000 clones, 75% to 90% recorded once. As for time point: week 23, last vaccination. Every single dose of the vaccine, 300 ug of mutant IDH1 20-mer peptide, came with topical imiquimod. The clonotype comes from a man aged 35 to 55 with glioma. The chain joins TRBV19 to TRBJ2-7, with unresolved D. This specimen consisted of PBMCs, obtained from a glioma patient whose treatment included an IDH1 peptide vaccine. CDR3 amino acids: CASSNTYEQYF. In DNA, the CDR3 is TGTGCCAGTAGTAATACCTACGAGCAGTACTTC.